The rows below give T cell receptor beta chains drawn from one sample of a study of EBV T-cell therapy then PD-1 blockade in nasopharyngeal carcinoma. Profiling relied on immunoSEQ multiplex PCR, and the TCRdb table lists in-frame clones only, not all of them. This table has about 22,000 clones, 82% appearing once. Their specific antigens are unknown. The sequencing used CD8+ T cells from blood, collected at day -245 from a patient whose treatment included autologous EBV-specific T cells and nivolumab. Receptors originate from a man aged 40-49 years with nasopharyngeal carcinoma. Both conserved end residues are part of each CDR3.

cdr3_length,v_call,cdr3_aa
15,TRBV7-3,CASSFRGGYTDTQYF
15,TRBV6-2/TRBV6-3,CASSYLSDSTYEQYF
13,TRBV2,CASTSLVTGELFF
13,TRBV11-3,CASSLGSAYEQYF
16,TRBV6-2/TRBV6-3,CASSPLAGGLFHEQFF
17,TRBV3-1/TRBV3-2,CASSQLASSGGAYEQYF
14,TRBV5-6,CASSLFGGTGELFF
13,TRBV28,CASSVVAGGELFF
13,TRBV5-1,CASSFSPNTEAFF
17,TRBV24-1,CATSNPGTGADTGELFF
12,TRBV7-9,CASSLGENEQFF
10,TRBV12-3/TRBV12-4,CASKGHGYTF
12,TRBV24-1,CATSDSHNEQFF
14,TRBV4-3,CASSQEGFEGEQYF
14,TRBV7-9,CASSFSPDNYGYTF
16,TRBV29-1,CSVHTRAVAGGYEQYF
14,TRBV6-5,CASSYAVRDSEAFF
14,TRBV6-5,CASSLGLFNTEAFF
14,TRBV6-2/TRBV6-3,CASSRLTGPETQYF
17,TRBV3-1/TRBV3-2,CASSQEGGGDPKETQYF
15,TRBV7-8,CASSIERGPRETQYF
13,TRBV5-1,CASSPGTSTEQFF
15,TRBV6-4,CASSDTLAGGSEQFF
15,TRBV5-4,CASSLVQGASYEQYF
14,TRBV21-1,CASSNRWTGGEQYF
15,TRBV6-5,CASGPLAGRGGAQYF
15,TRBV27,CASSLSMGLASEQYF
17,TRBV6-6,CASSRTPSGGGGEKLFF
14,TRBV9,CASSVFDFTGELFF
16,TRBV24-1,CATSDPRDRINYGYTF
16,TRBV4-2,CASSQESGVGANVLTF
14,TRBV27,CASRWGGMSYEQYF
15,TRBV9,CASSVGSSNTGELFF
14,TRBV18,CASSAGLYNQPQHF
15,TRBV6-2/TRBV6-3,CASSFGEAGSDTQYF
14,TRBV7-9,CASSLPGFNQPQHF